The entry below describes one T cell receptor (beta chain). Its antigen is unknown. This record belongs to a study of cytomegalovirus exposure and HLA in healthy donors. Study findings and constraints: The majority of TCR sequences were rare, yet some public TCRs appeared in many donors. Researchers catalogued around 150 TCR beta chains as cytomegalovirus-associated. It is likely that the observed cluster of highly shared sequence variants was a sequencing artifact. High specificity and sensitivity for cytomegalovirus status were reported for the classifier.

Primers included in the PCR were 60 Vbeta and 13 Jbeta primers. TCRdb's copy holds only in-frame clones and misses some; the assay was immunoSEQ multiplex PCR. The sample includes about 300,000 clones, about nine tenths of them seen just once. This CDR3 comprises 14 residues. Trimming stripped 0 bases from V and 5 bases from J, with 11 bases between. Germline lookup yields CDR1 LNHDA and CDR2 SQIVND (reference sequence). The origin of this receptor is a man in his forties in good health and CMV-seropositive. The source material was PBMCs. The J gene is TRBJ2-7, the V gene TRBV19; D is undetermined. Here the CDR3 DNA reads TGTGCCAGTAGTATAGATTTTGGAGCAAACGAGCAGTACTTC. Translation: CASSIDFGANEQYF.